Listed below are T cell receptor beta chains from one sample, sequenced in a study of blood T cell repertoires in COVID-19. Sequencing used immunoSEQ multiplex PCR; TCRdb keeps in-frame clones, though not all of them. The sample contains hundreds of thousands of clones, around 90% of which appear only once. Input material: peripheral blood. The receptors stem from a woman aged 18-29 years with acute or convalescent COVID-19. Each CDR3 is given without its conserved first and last residue. Fields, in order: V gene, J gene, CDR3 protein.

>TRBV19|TRBJ1-6
ASSVWDRAKNSPLH
>TRBV7-2|TRBJ2-7
ASSPGVYEGEQY
>TRBV12-3/TRBV12-4|TRBJ1-1
ASSFRGPTEAF
>TRBV7-9|TRBJ1-1
ASSLVDTATLYEAF
>TRBV7-2|TRBJ2-2
ASSQFLLGQGEAGELF
>TRBV19|TRBJ1-1
ASSMQGYTEAF
>TRBV19|TRBJ2-1
ASREVGRGRIHNEQF
>TRBV9|TRBJ2-4
ASSGGLEGDIQY
>TRBV6-5|TRBJ1-5
ASSRGDQPQH
>TRBV2|TRBJ2-2
ASSDPAGELF
>TRBV20-1|TRBJ1-3
SASGQGPGNTIY
>TRBV7-9|TRBJ1-4
ASSPTGPNEKLF
>TRBV18|TRBJ1-4
ASSLAGDEKLF
>TRBV30|TRBJ1-2
AWSVPTYLRKNYGYT
>TRBV11-2|TRBJ1-1
ASSLEMSGDEAF
>TRBV11-2|TRBJ2-7
ASSLRAGYEQY
>TRBV5-1|TRBJ1-2
ASSLAGNINHLYGYT
>TRBV11-2|TRBJ1-6
ASRHRGALDSPLH
>TRBV10-3|TRBJ1-4
AIRGSEAGEKLF
>TRBV9|TRBJ2-3
ASSVAVLGGLTDTQY
>TRBV4-3|TRBJ1-6
ASSRAFVSYNSPLH
>TRBV27|TRBJ2-5
ASKKRWLAARETQY
>TRBV4-2|TRBJ1-2
ASSQDPVYGYT
>TRBV6-5|TRBJ1-1
ASSYGSKNTEAF
>TRBV18|TRBJ1-4
ASSTLAAGRATNEKLF
>TRBV4-1|TRBJ1-3
ASSQQQAPSGNTIY
>TRBV2|TRBJ1-5
ASSEGARTVSNQPQH
>TRBV3-1/TRBV3-2|TRBJ1-2
ASSHGSTEFN
>TRBV5-1|TRBJ1-1
ASSFWAQTGTEAF
>TRBV15|TRBJ2-2
ATSKPTSTNTGELF
>TRBV6-5|TRBJ1-2
ASLWWGDYGYT
>TRBV29-1|TRBJ1-2
SVGTTGKSGYT
>TRBV13|TRBJ1-2
ASSHGRNYGYT
>TRBV19|TRBJ2-7
ASSRGQGPSYEQY
>TRBV14|TRBJ2-1
ASSPQQGSYNEQF
>TRBV6-4|TRBJ2-7
ASSEQGEGVSYEQY
>TRBV6-5|TRBJ2-3
ASSGGLAGGDTQY
>TRBV19|TRBJ2-7
ASSISGVQY
>TRBV28|TRBJ1-4
ASTRRQGGREKLF
>TRBV6-1|TRBJ1-2
ASSEGPDRGYGYT
>TRBV4-1|TRBJ1-5
ASSQYEGKEQPQH
>TRBV5-1|TRBJ1-1
ASSSRPGEVRNTEAF
>TRBV14|TRBJ2-1
ASSQVGGDEQF
>TRBV5-1|TRBJ1-6
ASSPRGGRDSPLH
>TRBV10-3|TRBJ1-5
AISELRDGNQPQH
>TRBV6-5|TRBJ1-1
ASKEIKNTEAF
>TRBV30|TRBJ2-1
AWSRGLAGGRLI